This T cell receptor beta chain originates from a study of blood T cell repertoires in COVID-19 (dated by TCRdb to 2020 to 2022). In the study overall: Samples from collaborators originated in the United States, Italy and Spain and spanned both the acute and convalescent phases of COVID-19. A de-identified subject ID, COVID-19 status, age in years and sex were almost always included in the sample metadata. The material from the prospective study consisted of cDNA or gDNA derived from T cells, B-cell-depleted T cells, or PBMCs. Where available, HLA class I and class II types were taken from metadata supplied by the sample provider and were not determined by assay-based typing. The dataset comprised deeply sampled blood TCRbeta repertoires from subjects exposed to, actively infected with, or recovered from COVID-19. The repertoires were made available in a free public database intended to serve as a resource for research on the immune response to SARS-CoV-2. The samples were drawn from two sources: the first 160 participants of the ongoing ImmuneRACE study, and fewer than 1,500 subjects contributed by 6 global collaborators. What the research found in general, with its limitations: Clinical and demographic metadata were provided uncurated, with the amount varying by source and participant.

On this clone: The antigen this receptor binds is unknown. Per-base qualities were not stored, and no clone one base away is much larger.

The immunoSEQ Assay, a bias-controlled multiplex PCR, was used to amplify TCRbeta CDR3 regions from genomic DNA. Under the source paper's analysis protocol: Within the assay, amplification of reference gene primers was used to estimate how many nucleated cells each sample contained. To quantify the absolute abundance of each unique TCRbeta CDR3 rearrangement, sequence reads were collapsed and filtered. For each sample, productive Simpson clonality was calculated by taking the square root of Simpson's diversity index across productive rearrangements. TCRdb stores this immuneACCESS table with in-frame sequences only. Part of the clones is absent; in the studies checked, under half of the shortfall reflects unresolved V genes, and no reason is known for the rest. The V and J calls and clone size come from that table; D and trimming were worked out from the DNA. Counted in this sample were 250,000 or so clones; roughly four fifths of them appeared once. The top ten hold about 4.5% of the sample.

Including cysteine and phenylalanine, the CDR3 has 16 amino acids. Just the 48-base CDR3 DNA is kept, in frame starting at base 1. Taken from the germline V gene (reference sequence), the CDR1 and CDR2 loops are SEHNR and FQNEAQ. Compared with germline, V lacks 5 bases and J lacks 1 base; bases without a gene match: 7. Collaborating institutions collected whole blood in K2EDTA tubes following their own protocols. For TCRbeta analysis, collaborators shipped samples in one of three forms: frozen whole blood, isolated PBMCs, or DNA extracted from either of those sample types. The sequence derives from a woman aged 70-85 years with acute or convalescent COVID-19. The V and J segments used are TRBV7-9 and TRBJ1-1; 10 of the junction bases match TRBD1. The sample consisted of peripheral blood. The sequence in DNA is TGTGCCAGCAGCGCACACTGGGACAGGGGGAACACTGAAGCTTTCTTT. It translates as CASSAHWDRGNTEAFF.